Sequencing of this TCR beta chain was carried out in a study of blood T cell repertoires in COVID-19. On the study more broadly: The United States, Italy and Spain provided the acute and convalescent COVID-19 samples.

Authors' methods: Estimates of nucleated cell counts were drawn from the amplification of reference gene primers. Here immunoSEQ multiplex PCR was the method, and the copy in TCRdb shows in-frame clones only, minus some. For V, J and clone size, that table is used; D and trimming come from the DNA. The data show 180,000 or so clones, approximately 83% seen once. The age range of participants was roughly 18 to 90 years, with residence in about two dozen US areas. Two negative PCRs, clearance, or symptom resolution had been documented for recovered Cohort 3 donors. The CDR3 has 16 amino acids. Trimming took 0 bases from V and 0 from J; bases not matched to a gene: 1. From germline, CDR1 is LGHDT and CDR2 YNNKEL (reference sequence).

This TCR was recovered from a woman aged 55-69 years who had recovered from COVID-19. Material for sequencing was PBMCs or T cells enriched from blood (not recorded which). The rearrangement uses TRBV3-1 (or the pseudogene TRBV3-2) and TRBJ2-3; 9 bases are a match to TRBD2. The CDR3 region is CASSQDTSGSTDTQYF. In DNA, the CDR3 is TGTGCCAGCAGCCAAGATACTAGCGGGAGCACAGATACGCAGTATTTT.